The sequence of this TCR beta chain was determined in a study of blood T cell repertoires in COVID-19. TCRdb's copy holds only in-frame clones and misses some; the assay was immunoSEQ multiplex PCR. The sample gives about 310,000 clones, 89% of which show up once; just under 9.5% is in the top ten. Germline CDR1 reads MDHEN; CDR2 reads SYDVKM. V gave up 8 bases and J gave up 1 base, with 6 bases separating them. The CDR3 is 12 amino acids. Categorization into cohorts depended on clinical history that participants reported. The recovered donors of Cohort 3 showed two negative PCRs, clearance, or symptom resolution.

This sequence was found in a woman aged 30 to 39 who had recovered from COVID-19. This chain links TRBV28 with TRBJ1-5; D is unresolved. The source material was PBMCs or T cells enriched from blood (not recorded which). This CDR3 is CASGSSNQPQHF. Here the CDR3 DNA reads TGTGCCAGCGGCTCAAGCAATCAGCCCCAGCATTTT.